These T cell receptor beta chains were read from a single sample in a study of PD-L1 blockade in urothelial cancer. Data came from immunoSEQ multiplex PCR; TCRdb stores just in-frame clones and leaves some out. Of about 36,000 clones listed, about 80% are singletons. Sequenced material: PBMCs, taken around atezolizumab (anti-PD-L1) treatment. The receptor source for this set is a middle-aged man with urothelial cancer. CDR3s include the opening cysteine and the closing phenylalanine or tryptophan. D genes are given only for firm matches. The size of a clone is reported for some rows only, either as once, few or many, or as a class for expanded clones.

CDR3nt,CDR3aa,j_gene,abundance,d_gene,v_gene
TGTGCCAGCAGTCTTCAGGGGGTAACGGAGACCCAGTACTTC,CASSLQGVTETQYF,TRBJ2-5,once,TRBD1,TRBV28
TGTGCCAGCAGCAAAAAGGGCTCTCCGAGCGAGGGTTACGAGCAGTACTTC,CASSKKGSPSEGYEQYF,TRBJ2-7,NA,NA,TRBV21-1
TGTGCCAGCAGAAGCCCCATGAACACTGAAGCTTTCTTT,CASRSPMNTEAFF,TRBJ1-1,NA,NA,TRBV28
TGTGCCAGCAGTCAAATAGCGGGAGTGGCAGATACGCAGTATTTT,CASSQIAGVADTQYF,TRBJ2-3,NA,TRBD2,TRBV2
TGTGCCAGCAGTTTATCGGGATTGCGGGGGGAAAAACTGTTTTTT,CASSLSGLRGEKLFF,TRBJ1-4,NA,NA,TRBV27
TGTGCCAGCAGCACGGACACTACCAGCACAGATACGCAGTATTTT,CASSTDTTSTDTQYF,TRBJ2-3,NA,NA,TRBV11-1
TGCGCCAGCAGCTTGGGCCCAAAGCAGCGGGAGACAAATACGCAGTATTTT,CASSLGPKQRETNTQYF,TRBJ2-3,NA,TRBD2,TRBV5-1
TGTGCCAGCAGAGGGGGCTACGAGCAGTACTTC,CASRGGYEQYF,TRBJ2-7,NA,NA,TRBV6-5
TGCGCCAGCAGCCCCCGACAGGGGAGGGCGAGCACAGATACGCAGTATTTT,CASSPRQGRASTDTQYF,TRBJ2-3,NA,NA,TRBV5-1
TGTGCCAGTAGTAGGACAGGGGGCAACTTGGGGTACGAGCAGTACTTC,CASSRTGGNLGYEQYF,TRBJ2-7,NA,TRBD1,TRBV19
TGTGCCACCTCCAATACTTGGACAGATACGCAGTATTTT,CATSNTWTDTQYF,TRBJ2-3,NA,NA,TRBV5-5
TGCGCCAGCAGCCAAGATTCTGGCGGGAGGGGGTCCTACGAGCAGTACTTC,CASSQDSGGRGSYEQYF,TRBJ2-7,NA,TRBD2,TRBV4-1
TGTGCCAGCAGTTACAACAGGGAAACTGAAGCTTTCTTT,CASSYNRETEAFF,TRBJ1-1,NA,NA,TRBV6-5
TGTGCCACCAGGCAGGCGCTGAACACTGAAGCTTTCTTT,CATRQALNTEAFF,TRBJ1-1,NA,NA,TRBV15
TGTGCCAGCAGCCTCCCCCCGTACTATGGCTACACCTTC,CASSLPPYYGYTF,TRBJ1-2,NA,NA,TRBV5-4
TGTGCCAGCAGTTTTGCCGGGACAGGGGTTAACGAGCAGTACTTC,CASSFAGTGVNEQYF,TRBJ2-7,NA,TRBD1,TRBV6-6
TGTGCCAGCTCCCGCAGTCCCGGGACAGGGTTGAACACTGAAGCTTTCTTT,CASSRSPGTGLNTEAFF,TRBJ1-1,NA,TRBD1,TRBV18
TGTGCCAGCAGTGGACAGGGGTTCTTAATTGGAAACACCATATATTTT,CASSGQGFLIGNTIYF,TRBJ1-3,NA,TRBD1,TRBV6-1
TGTGCCAGCAGCTCTAGCGGGAGTAGGTACACCGGGGAGCTGTTTTTT,CASSSSGSRYTGELFF,TRBJ2-2,NA,TRBD2,TRBV7-2
TGTGCCAGTAGTATTGGGACAGGATTCTACGAGCAGTACTTC,CASSIGTGFYEQYF,TRBJ2-7,NA,TRBD1,TRBV19
TGTGCTAGTGGTTTGATGGGAGGGGACCACGAGCAGTACTTC,CASGLMGGDHEQYF,TRBJ2-7,NA,TRBD2,TRBV12-5
TGTGCCAGCAGTGGGACTCCGCCCTACGAGCAGTACTTC,CASSGTPPYEQYF,TRBJ2-7,few,NA,TRBV6-1
TGCGCCAGCAGCCACCTCAGGGGCCGTCTCCCCCTTTCCAATGAGCAGTTCTTC,CASSHLRGRLPLSNEQFF,TRBJ2-1,NA,NA,TRBV4-1
TGCGCCAGCAGCCTACAGGGTAGGGCAGATACGCAGTATTTT,CASSLQGRADTQYF,TRBJ2-3,NA,NA,TRBV5-1
TGTGCCAGCAGTAAACTCGGACAGGGAGAAAGCGAGCAGTACTTC,CASSKLGQGESEQYF,TRBJ2-7,NA,TRBD1,TRBV6-6